Following are 31 T cell receptor beta chains from one sample sequenced in a study of cytomegalovirus exposure and HLA in healthy donors. The primer mix had 60 Vbeta and 13 Jbeta primers. The table came from immunoSEQ multiplex PCR; TCRdb's copy has only in-frame clones and leaves some out. This sample has about 130,000 clones, with approximately 84% found just once. Sequenced material: PBMCs. These receptors all come from a boy between 2 and 10 years old in good health and CMV-seronegative.

The CDR3 DNA reads as TGTGCTAGTGGTTCCGGACAGGGGAGCTCCTACGAGCAGTACTTC. Encoded protein: CASGSGQGSSYEQYF. This chain uses TRBV12-5 with TRBJ2-7; 9 nucleotides agree with TRBD1. Germline V gene data show CDR1 as LGHNT and CDR2 as FRNRAP. J was trimmed by 0 bases and V by 4 bases; bases with no gene match: 4. The CDR3 runs to 15 residues.

A word on this clone: This specimen includes other DNA sequences encoding the same CDR3. The V gene is TRBV5-6, the J gene TRBJ1-3, with 9 bases fitting TRBD1. The germline V gene has CDR1 SGHDT and CDR2 YYEEEE. This CDR3 is 14 amino acids long. J lost 5 bases, V lost 4 bases, and 4 bases had no gene match. CDR3 amino acids: CASSRDRARNTIYF. The CDR3 DNA sequence: TGTGCCAGCAGCCGGGACAGGGCAAGAAACACCATATATTTT.

The V call is TRBV5-1, the J call TRBJ1-6; 8 positions match TRBD1. Trimming at V came to 3 bases and at J to 10 bases, leaving 9 bases not matched to a gene. The length of the CDR3 is 15 residues. The germline gives CDR1 SGHRS, CDR2 YFSETQ. CDR3 in amino acids: CASSYDGQGNSPLHF. For the CDR3, the DNA is TGCGCCAGCAGCTACGACGGACAGGGAAACTCACCCCTCCACTTT.

The chain uses TRBV19 and TRBJ2-3, with D maybe TRBD2 (7 bases). With 7 bases removed from V and 6 bases from J, the gap between germline ends came to 17 bases. The CDR3 is 14 amino acids. Germline loops: CDR1 LNHDA, CDR2 SQIVND (reference sequence). The CDR3 here is CASKARGRGDTQYF. The CDR3 DNA is TGTGCCAGTAAAGCCCGGGGGCGGGGGGATACGCAGTATTTT.

This clone was counted a few times. The chain employs TRBV7-9 and TRBJ1-5; the D is unclear. Germline CDR1 reads SEHNR; CDR2 reads FQNEAQ (reference sequence). This CDR3 is built from 16 residues. V was shortened by 1 base and J by 0 bases, with 10 bases between the two germline ends. The CDR3 coding sequence is TGTGCCAGCAGCTTAGTCGGGGTTACTAGCAATCAGCCCCAGCATTTT. This encodes CASSLVGVTSNQPQHF.

The chain links TRBV2 to TRBJ2-3, with D perhaps TRBD1 (6 bases). This CDR3 region has 14 residues. V dropped 7 bases and J dropped 2 bases, with 13 bases sitting between them. Germline loops: CDR1 SNHLY, CDR2 FYNNEI. CDR3 in amino acids: CASNNRDITDTQYF. In DNA, the CDR3 is TGTGCCAGCAACAACAGGGACATCACAGATACGCAGTATTTT.

The chain carries TRBV19 and TRBJ1-3; no reliable D call. The CDR3 consists of 15 residues. Trimming shortened V by 6 bases and J by 4 bases, and 16 bases separated the two germline ends. Germline CDR1 is LNHDA and CDR2 is SQIVND (reference sequence). CDR3 in amino acids: CASRSRSFGGNTIYF. Written as DNA, the CDR3 is TGTGCCAGTAGGAGCCGGAGTTTCGGGGGAAACACCATATATTTT. Complete variable domain (other parts from reference TRBV19 and TRBJ1-3): DGGITQSPKYLFRKEGQNVTLSCEQNLNHDAMYWYRQDPGQGLRLIYYSQIVNDFQKGDIAEGYSVSREKKESFPLTVTSAQKNPTAFYLCASRSRSFGGNTIYFGEGSWLTVV.

The sample holds one count of this clone. J is TRBJ2-1 and V is TRBV7-6; TRBD1 agrees at 9 bases. Trimming cost V 5 bases and J 8 bases; bases outside gene matches: 1. Germline-derived CDR1 and CDR2 are SGHVS and FNYEAQ. This CDR3 region has 12 residues. The CDR3 loop is CASSRDRDEQFF. CDR3 sequence (DNA): TGTGCCAGCAGCCGGGACAGGGATGAGCAGTTCTTC. Full variable domain (rest looked up from reference TRBV7-6 and TRBJ2-1): GAGVSQSPRYKVTKRGQDVALRCDPISGHVSLYWYRQALGQGPEFLTYFNYEAQQDKSGLPNDRFSAERPEGSISTLTIQRTEQRDSAMYRCASSRDRDEQFFGPGTRLTVL.

V usage is TRBV10-3 and J usage is TRBJ2-1; 11 nucleotides align to TRBD2. Germline V CDR1 and CDR2: ENHRY, SYGVKD. J gave up 8 bases and V 5 bases, and 8 bases lay outside the gene matches. The CDR3 loop spans 15 amino acids. In DNA form, the CDR3 reads TGTGCCATCAGTACAGGACTAGCGGGTTGGGATGAGCAGTTCTTC. Translation: CAISTGLAGWDEQFF.

This clone was detected only a few times. The rearrangement uses TRBV2 and TRBJ2-6, with TRBD1 matching 9 bases. Germline trimming cut 8 bases from V and 0 bases from J; bases unmatched to any gene: 14. The CDR3 runs 19 residues. CDR1 and CDR2 from the germline V gene are SNHLY and FYNNEI. The CDR3 is CASLDVGTGLSSGANVLTF. The DNA of the CDR3 is TGTGCCAGCCTCGACGTGGGGACAGGGTTGTCCTCTGGGGCCAACGTCCTGACTTTC.

The chain employs TRBV2 and TRBJ1-1; 8 positions match TRBD1. The germline V gene has CDR1 SNHLY and CDR2 FYNNEI. The V segment lost 5 bases and the J segment 0 bases; nucleotides outside the gene matches: 5. The CDR3 extends over 15 amino acids. CDR3 in DNA: TGTGCCAGCAGTTACAGGGGGGAGATGAACACTGAAGCTTTCTTT. It specifies CASSYRGEMNTEAFF. Complete variable domain (other parts from reference TRBV2 and TRBJ1-1): EPEVTQTPSHQVTQMGQEVILRCVPISNHLYFYWYRQILGQKVEFLVSFYNNEISEKSEIFDDQFSVERPDGSNFTLKIRSTKLEDSAMYFCASSYRGEMNTEAFFGQGTRLTVV.

Worth noting for this clone: The junction departs from the called germline gene at one end, perhaps through a read error. The DNA for the CDR3 is TGTGCCATCAGTGGGGGGGCTGAAGCTTTCTTT. It translates to CAISGGAEAFF. The chain combines TRBV6-5 with TRBJ1-1; perhaps TRBD1 as D (5 bases). There are 11 residues in the CDR3. Germline assignment: CDR1 MNHEY and CDR2 SVGAGI.

The V call is TRBV19, the J call TRBJ2-2, with 8 positions matching TRBD1. The CDR3 is made up of 15 amino acids. CDR1 and CDR2 (germline): LNHDA, SQIVND (reference sequence). Trimming at V came to 9 bases and at J to 7 bases, leaving 13 bases not matched to a gene. CDR3 residues: CASSGLDRVSGELFF. CDR3 bases: TGTGCCAGCAGCGGACTGGACAGGGTTAGCGGGGAGCTGTTTTTT.

The CDR3 DNA reads as TGTGCCAGCAGCTTCTCCCCGGCTAGCGGGAGGGTCAATGAGCAGTTCTTC. This gives the protein CASSFSPASGRVNEQFF. The rearrangement joins TRBV7-9 to TRBJ2-1, with TRBD2 matching 12 bases. The CDR3 loop spans 17 amino acids. In germline, CDR1 is SEHNR, CDR2 FQNEAQ (reference sequence). V lost 3 bases and J lost 6; bases outside the gene matches: 9.

The V and J genes are TRBV25-1 and TRBJ2-3; D perhaps matches TRBD2 (6 bases). Germline V gives CDR1 MGHDK, CDR2 SYGVNS. This CDR3 is 14 amino acids long. Trimming took 3 bases from V and 2 from J, leaving 9 bases between them. The CDR3 DNA is TGTGCCAGCAGTGATTTAGCGGACACAGATACGCAGTATTTT. Amino acids: CASSDLADTDTQYF.

This clone was picked up one time. The genes are TRBV6-1 and TRBJ1-2, with 9 bases fitting TRBD1. The CDR3 contains 14 residues. Germline CDR1 MNHNS, CDR2 SASEGT. V shed 4 bases and J 5 bases; nucleotides not matched to a gene: 5. The CDR3 protein is CASSGTGAVYGYTF. The CDR3 DNA is TGTGCCAGCAGTGGGACAGGGGCCGTTTATGGCTACACCTTC.

The chain combines TRBV19 with TRBJ1-5; 9 bases are a match to TRBD1. The CDR3 is made up of 15 amino acids. Germline CDR1 is LNHDA and CDR2 is SQIVND (reference sequence). V lost 5 bases and J lost 6; bases outside the gene matches: 8. The CDR3 protein is CASSVDTGGGQPQHF. The DNA for the CDR3 is TGTGCCAGTAGTGTGGACACAGGGGGCGGTCAGCCCCAGCATTTT.

This clone was recorded only once. This chain connects TRBV6-5 to TRBJ2-5; 9 bases are shared with TRBD1. The CDR3 totals 14 residues. Germline V gives CDR1 MNHEY, CDR2 SVGAGI. V shed 6 bases, J shed 4 bases, and the junction held 6 bases outside the gene matches. For the CDR3, the DNA is TGTGCCAGCAGCAGACAGGGGGGAAGAGAGACCCAGTACTTC. It encodes CASSRQGGRETQYF.

The chain's CDR3 is CASSPLRDFQETQYF. As DNA, the CDR3 is TGCGCCAGCAGCCCTCTCCGGGACTTTCAAGAGACCCAGTACTTC. V usage is TRBV4-1 and J usage is TRBJ2-5; D is perhaps TRBD2 (6 bases). Per germline, CDR1 MGHRA and CDR2 YSYEKL. The CDR3 totals 15 residues. Trimming left V 4 bases short and J 2 bases short, with 14 bases between.

This clone was seen a handful of times. The rearrangement joins TRBV6-4 to TRBJ2-3; D might be TRBD2 (6 bases). Per germline, CDR1 MRHNA and CDR2 SNTAGT. The length of the CDR3 is 15 residues. Trimming took off 2 bases at V and 4 bases at J, with 13 bases between the two ends. CDR3 loop: CASSDRERGSDTQYF. DNA of the CDR3: TGTGCCAGCAGTGACCGGGAGAGAGGTTCAGATACGCAGTATTTT.

CDR3 region: CASSLSISIGQGNYGYTF. Written as DNA, the CDR3 is TGTGCCAGCAGCCTTTCAATATCCATCGGACAGGGGAACTATGGCTACACCTTC. The gene calls are TRBV5-4 and TRBJ1-2, with TRBD1 matching over 9 bases. The CDR3 contains 18 residues. CDR1 SGHNT and CDR2 YYREEE come from the germline V gene (reference sequence). V was clipped by 4 bases and J by 2 bases; unmatched bases: 15. Together with reference TRBV5-4 and TRBJ1-2, the CDR3 gives the full variable domain: ETGVTQSPTHLIKTRGQQVTLRCSSQSGHNTVSWYQQALGQGPQFIFQYYREEENGRGNFPPRFSGLQFPNYSSELNVNALELDDSALYLCASSLSISIGQGNYGYTFGSGTRLTVV.

The V call is TRBV6-4, the J call TRBJ2-2; 8 nucleotides line up with TRBD1. V lost 0 bases and J lost 5; bases outside the gene matches: 5. In germline, CDR1 is MRHNA, CDR2 SNTAGT. CDR3 length: 16 amino acids. The CDR3 spells CASSDSGQGGTGELFF. The CDR3 coding sequence is TGTGCCAGCAGTGACTCTGGACAGGGTGGGACCGGGGAGCTGTTTTTT.

The V call is TRBV5-8, the J call TRBJ2-7; D might be TRBD1 (5 bases). CDR3 length equals 15 residues. V was pared by 0 bases and J by 3 bases, with 13 bases between. CDR1 and CDR2 from the germline V gene are SGHTS and YDEGEE. The CDR3 coding sequence is TGTGCCAGCAGCTTGGGACAGCTTCTTCTCTACGAGCAGTACTTC. Translated: CASSLGQLLLYEQYF.

The chain combines TRBV4-3 with TRBJ2-2, with TRBD2 matching over 8 bases. CDR3 size: 18 residues. V was clipped by 3 bases and J by 4 bases; unmatched bases: 13. Germline V gives CDR1 LGHNA, CDR2 YSLEER. CDR3 loop: CASSHQGEAGGFTGELFF. CDR3 in DNA: TGCGCCAGCAGCCATCAAGGAGAGGCGGGGGGTTTCACCGGGGAGCTGTTTTTT.

This chain links TRBV7-9 with TRBJ2-3, with TRBD2 as a possible D gene (7 bases). CDR3 length: 16 amino acids. Trimming pared 4 bases from V and 0 bases from J, leaving 14 bases between. CDR1 and CDR2 (germline): SEHNR, FQNEAQ (reference sequence). The CDR3 region has the DNA TGTGCCAGCAGCTCGACGGGGGGCTTTAGCACAGATACGCAGTATTTT. Residues: CASSSTGGFSTDTQYF.

This clone has a handful of counts. This chain joins TRBV4-1 and TRBJ1-4; D possibly corresponds to TRBD1 (5 bases). The V gene lost 0 bases and the J gene lost 8 bases, with 16 bases spanning the gap. The germline gives CDR1 MGHRA, CDR2 YSYEKL. The CDR3 is 16 residues long. The CDR3 here is CASSQDMLRRGEKLFF. CDR3 coding DNA: TGCGCCAGCAGCCAAGATATGCTCCGAAGGGGCGAAAAACTGTTTTTT.

The gene calls are TRBV10-3 and TRBJ1-5; D remains ambiguous. Germline V gene lookup returns CDR1 ENHRY and CDR2 SYGVKD. This CDR3 is built from 15 residues. Trimming removed 3 bases at V and 4 bases at J, with 13 bases between. CDR3 nucleotides: TGTGCCATCAGTGAAGGTCCTTCGGGGAATCAGCCCCAGCATTTT. As protein: CAISEGPSGNQPQHF.

This chain uses TRBV15 with TRBJ2-7; D is unresolved. Looked up from germline, CDR1 is LNHNV and CDR2 is YYDKDF (reference sequence). Deletions cut 4 bases from V and 5 bases from J, with 15 bases between. There are 14 residues in the CDR3. The CDR3 here is CATSTPRISNEQYF. The DNA for the CDR3 is TGTGCCACCAGCACCCCGAGGATTAGCAACGAGCAGTACTTC.

The J gene is TRBJ1-1, the V gene TRBV19; D perhaps matches TRBD1 (5 bases). Trimming stripped 5 bases from V and 0 bases from J, with 16 bases between. The CDR3 loop spans 16 amino acids. Germline V gene sequence: CDR1 LNHDA, CDR2 SQIVND (reference sequence). The CDR3 nucleotides read TGTGCCAGTAGTCTCACCCCCTGGGGCATGAACACTGAAGCTTTCTTT. This translates into CASSLTPWGMNTEAFF.

This clone appeared a few times. V gene TRBV4-1 combines with J gene TRBJ2-5; 8 bases fit TRBD2. This CDR3 has 15 amino acids. J was trimmed by 4 bases and V by 2 bases; bases with no gene match: 6. Germline CDR1 is MGHRA and CDR2 is YSYEKL. The DNA for the CDR3 is TGCGCCAGCAGCCAAATACTAGCGGAGCGAGAGACCCAGTACTTC. Protein product: CASSQILAERETQYF.

This clone was recorded once. J is TRBJ1-2 and V is TRBV29-1; D gene unclear. Trimming took off 5 bases at V and 0 bases at J, with 13 bases between the two ends. Germline CDR1 is SQVTM and CDR2 is ANQGSEA. This CDR3 region has 14 residues. The CDR3 loop is CSVTQTTTNYGYTF. The CDR3 nucleotides are TGCAGCGTTACCCAGACAACAACTAACTATGGCTACACCTTC.